This TCR beta chain was captured in a study of T cell clusters in autoimmune cytopenias. Study in general: The mean age of healthy donor controls was approximately 55 years, the median roughly 59 years.

Multiplex touch-down PCR amplified TRB using TRB-A and TRB-B pools in one tube. Reanalyzing the multiplex PCR reads, TCRdb keeps one entry per CDR3 protein, without DNA. The sample totals approximately 3,600 distinct CDR3 sequences; its top ten clones hold about 6.8%. Considering frequency, this clonotype is medium-sized. Each sample's input was roughly 230 ng genomic DNA, some 38,000 genome equivalents. These data were likewise used in another study, on T cell repertoires in aging, cancer and after chemotherapy. That study adds: Donor ages fell into six groups from 30 or younger up to 70 or older. Compared with age-matched healthy donors, untreated hematological or solid cancer patients showed higher blood TCR clonality. Median generation probability rose over the chemotherapy interval in each cancer cohort, suggesting rebound thymic output.

This receptor was identified in a human donor in good health. Material: peripheral blood.

This chain's CDR3 is CASSLSTSHNEQFF. J is TRBJ2-1 and V is TRBV7-2; TCRdb lists TRBD2, though no DNA is available to test this call. CDR3 length: 14 amino acids. CDR1 is SGHTA and CDR2 is FQGNSA in the germline V gene. The variable domain in full, completed from reference TRBV7-2 and TRBJ2-1, reads GAGVSQSPSNKVTEKGKDVELRCDPISGHTALYWYRQSLGQGLEFLIYFQGNSAPDKSGLPSDRFSAERTGGSVSTLTIQRTQQEDSAVYLCASSLSTSHNEQFFGPGTRLTVL.